A selection of T cell receptor beta chains follows, all from one sample in a study of Ad26.COV2.S vaccination and SARS-CoV-2 variants. Using immunoSEQ multiplex PCR, the repertoire was profiled, and TCRdb retains in-frame clones only, with some absent. Among hundreds of thousands of clones listed, 80% to 90% were seen once. Sample: peripheral blood, taken in a trial of Ad26.COV2.S vaccine versus placebo. These TCRs come from a person aged 18 to 65 who received the Ad26.COV2.S COVID-19 vaccine or a placebo. The CDR3 runs from the conserved cysteine through the conserved F or W. D genes are given only for firm matches. Only part of the rows carry a size: once, few, many, or a class if the clone is expanded.

clone_size d_call j_call v_call cdr3_aa cdr3_nt
. . TRBJ1-1 TRBV5-1 CASSSLINTEAFF TGCGCCAGCAGCTCCCTTATTAACACTGAAGCTTTCTTT
. . TRBJ2-7 TRBV7-8 CASSFSGLRWREQYF TGTGCCAGCAGCTTTTCGGGACTCCGGTGGCGCGAGCAGTACTTC
. TRBD1 TRBJ2-5 TRBV29-1 CSVDLTGVRETQYF TGCAGCGTTGACTTGACAGGGGTCAGAGAGACCCAGTACTTC
. . TRBJ2-4 TRBV5-1 CASSLGTPLAKNIQYF TGCGCCAGCAGCTTGGGGACTCCTCTAGCCAAAAACATTCAGTACTTC
. TRBD2 TRBJ2-7 TRBV7-2 CASSLERGGPYEQYF TGTGCCAGCAGCTTAGAGCGGGGGGGCCCCTACGAGCAGTACTTC
. . TRBJ1-5 TRBV7-2 CASSLEPRNQPQHF TGTGCCAGCAGCTTAGAACCACGGAATCAGCCCCAGCATTTT
. . TRBJ2-5 TRBV3-1/TRBV3-2 CASSQDRGETQYF TGTGCCAGCAGCCAAGATCGAGGAGAGACCCAGTACTTC
. . TRBJ2-3 TRBV7-2 CASSLAPGSTDTQYF TGTGCCAGCAGCCTAGCCCCAGGAAGCACAGATACGCAGTATTTT
. TRBD2 TRBJ2-1 TRBV3-1/TRBV3-2 CASSILARNYNEQFF TGTGCCAGCTCTATACTAGCGAGAAACTACAATGAGCAGTTCTTC
. . TRBJ2-5 TRBV7-9 CASSLRGGTTETQYF TGTGCCAGCAGCTTACGGGGAGGTACCACGGAGACCCAGTACTTC
. . TRBJ1-2 TRBV4-1 CASSLGAHGAGDDYGYTF TGCGCCAGCAGCCTCGGAGCGCACGGGGCAGGGGATGACTATGGCTACACCTTC
. TRBD1 TRBJ1-5 TRBV24-1 CATRLTGDCNQPQHF TGTGCCACCAGATTAACAGGGGACTGCAATCAGCCCCAGCATTTT
. TRBD1 TRBJ1-1 TRBV18 CASSPRDRGRITEAFF TGTGCCAGCTCACCACGGGACAGGGGTCGTATAACTGAAGCTTTCTTT
. TRBD2 TRBJ2-7 TRBV29-1 CSVSGRTSYEQYF TGCAGCGTATCTGGCCGGACTAGCTACGAGCAGTACTTC
. . TRBJ2-7 TRBV18 CASSIAVSYEQYF TGTGCCAGCTCAATAGCGGTTTCCTACGAGCAGTACTTC
once . TRBJ1-1 TRBV6-5 CASEGQANTEAFF TGTGCCAGTGAGGGGCAAGCGAACACTGAAGCTTTCTTT
. TRBD2 TRBJ2-2 TRBV19 CASSISAGGHTGELFF TGTGCCAGTAGTATATCAGCGGGAGGACACACCGGGGAGCTGTTTTTT
. TRBD2 TRBJ2-1 TRBV7-9 CASSFRLAGGSGHNEQFF TGTGCCAGCAGCTTCCGACTAGCGGGAGGGTCCGGGCACAATGAGCAGTTCTTC
. . TRBJ1-5 TRBV4-3 CASSQVSTVQPQHF TGCGCCAGCAGCCAAGTATCGACAGTTCAGCCCCAGCATTTT
. . TRBJ2-3 TRBV5-5 CASSLQQGSSSTDTQYF TGTGCCAGCAGCCTCCAGCAAGGGTCCTCTAGCACAGATACGCAGTATTTT
. TRBD1 TRBJ2-3 TRBV10-3 CAISEATGTDTQYF TGTGCCATCAGTGAGGCGACAGGGACAGATACGCAGTATTTT
. . TRBJ2-1 TRBV12-5 CASGLVGEQFF TGTGCTAGTGGTTTGGTAGGTGAGCAGTTCTTC
. . TRBJ1-6 TRBV19 CASSPQANYNSPLHF TGTGCCAGTAGTCCGCAGGCGAACTATAATTCACCCCTCCACTTT
. TRBD2 TRBJ2-3 TRBV10-3 CAISDKTSGGIPDTQYF TGTGCCATCAGTGACAAGACTAGCGGGGGGATCCCAGATACGCAGTATTTT
. TRBD2 TRBJ2-1 TRBV5-4 CASSLGGLSGSYNEQFF TGTGCCAGCAGCTTGGGGGGGTTGAGCGGGAGCTACAATGAGCAGTTCTTC
. . TRBJ1-2 TRBV5-6 CASSLNYGYTF TGTGCCAGCAGCTTGAACTATGGCTACACCTTC
. TRBD2 TRBJ2-1 TRBV4-1 CASSQIGGAPYNEQFF TGCGCCAGCAGCCAAATCGGGGGGGCACCCTACAATGAGCAGTTCTTC
. . TRBJ1-2 TRBV6-2/TRBV6-3 CASSYSPDNSGYTF TGTGCCAGCAGCTACTCCCCAGACAATTCTGGCTACACCTTC
. . TRBJ2-3 TRBV4-3 CASSRRGVSADTQYF TGCGCCAGCAGCCGCCGCGGGGTGAGCGCAGATACGCAGTATTTT
once TRBD1 TRBJ1-4 TRBV4-3 CASSQGTGGGEKLFF TGCGCCAGCAGCCAAGGGACAGGGGGCGGTGAAAAACTGTTTTTT
. TRBD2 TRBJ2-3 TRBV11-2 CASSFGSSGKTDTQYF TGTGCCAGCAGCTTTGGGTCTAGCGGGAAAACAGATACGCAGTATTTT
. TRBD2 TRBJ2-1 TRBV25-1 CASRTSGSYEQFF TGTGCCAGCAGGACTAGCGGGAGTTATGAGCAGTTCTTC
once . TRBJ2-1 TRBV7-2 CASSPGAGYNEQFF TGTGCCAGCAGCCCTGGGGCCGGCTACAATGAGCAGTTCTTC
. . TRBJ2-7 TRBV5-4 CASSSSGVEQYF TGTGCCAGCAGCTCGAGTGGGGTCGAGCAGTACTTC
. TRBD1 TRBJ2-2 TRBV2 CASSEQGVKNTGELFF TGTGCCAGCAGTGAACAGGGGGTCAAGAACACCGGGGAGCTGTTTTTT
. . TRBJ1-3 TRBV5-1 CASSSDRNSGNTIYF TGCGCCAGCAGCTCCGACAGAAACTCTGGAAACACCATATATTTT
. TRBD1 TRBJ2-2 TRBV24-1 CATSETGTGRTGELFF TGTGCCACCAGTGAGACCGGGACAGGGAGGACCGGGGAGCTGTTTTTT
. . TRBJ1-2 TRBV5-1 CASSLSGVYGYTF TGCGCCAGCAGCTTATCAGGGGTCTATGGCTACACCTTC
. . TRBJ2-5 TRBV5-1 CASSFELKTQYF TGCGCCAGCAGCTTCGAGCTGAAGACCCAGTACTTC
. TRBD2 TRBJ2-3 TRBV27 CASSPRLAGGPDTQYF TGTGCCAGCAGTCCCAGACTAGCGGGAGGGCCAGATACGCAGTATTTT
. . TRBJ2-7 TRBV4-1 CASSRQDNPYEQYF TGCGCCAGCAGCCGACAGGACAATCCCTACGAGCAGTACTTC
. TRBD2 TRBJ2-1 TRBV3-1/TRBV3-2 CASSPRSSGSSYNEQFF TGTGCCAGCAGCCCAAGATCTAGCGGTAGCTCCTACAATGAGCAGTTCTTC
. . TRBJ2-1 TRBV19 CASSLRDRSSYNEQFF TGTGCCAGTAGTCTCCGGGACCGGAGCTCCTACAATGAGCAGTTCTTC
. . TRBJ2-4 TRBV19 CASSNPGTLNIQYF TGTGCCAGTAGTAACCCGGGAACACTAAACATTCAGTACTTC